Sequencing of this T cell receptor (beta chain) was carried out in a study of cytomegalovirus exposure and HLA in healthy donors. TCRdb's table, derived via immunoSEQ multiplex PCR, lists solely in-frame clones and lacks some. The table shows roughly 95,000 clones, with less than 85% occurring only once. CDR3 length equals 14 residues. Trimming removed 4 bases from V and 6 bases from J, with 13 bases in between. CDR1 is SGHVS, CDR2 FQNEAQ, per germline. While the first cohort had fewer than 850 subjects, the donors belonged to the separate validation cohort of more than 95 subjects. The specimen was PBMCs. The TCR originated in a man between 18 and 29 years old in good health and CMV-seropositive. The chain employs TRBV7-8 and TRBJ2-1, with a possible D match to TRBD2 (5 bases). The CDR3 loop is CASSSDGVPNEQFF. CDR3 nucleotides: TGTGCCAGCAGCTCAGACGGGGTTCCCAATGAGCAGTTCTTC.